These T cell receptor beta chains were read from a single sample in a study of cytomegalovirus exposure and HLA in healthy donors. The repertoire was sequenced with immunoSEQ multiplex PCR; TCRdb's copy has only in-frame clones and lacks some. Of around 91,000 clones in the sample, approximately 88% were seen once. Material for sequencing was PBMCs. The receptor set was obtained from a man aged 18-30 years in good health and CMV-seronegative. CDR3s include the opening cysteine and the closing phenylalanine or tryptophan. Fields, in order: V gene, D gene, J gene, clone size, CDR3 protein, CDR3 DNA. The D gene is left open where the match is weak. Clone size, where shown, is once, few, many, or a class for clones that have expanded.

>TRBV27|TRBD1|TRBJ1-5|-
CASSLNRGDQPQHF
TGTGCCAGCAGTTTAAACAGGGGAGATCAGCCCCAGCATTTT
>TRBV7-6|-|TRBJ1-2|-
CASSYEGRGYTF
TGTGCCAGCAGCTATGAGGGGAGGGGCTACACCTTC
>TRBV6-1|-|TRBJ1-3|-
CASSEAGVRAGNTIYF
TGTGCCAGCAGCGAAGCAGGGGTTAGGGCTGGAAACACCATATATTTT
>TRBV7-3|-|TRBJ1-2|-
CASGVDRLNYGYTF
TGTGCCAGCGGGGTAGACCGACTAAACTATGGCTACACCTTC
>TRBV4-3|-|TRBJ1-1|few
CASSQGPPQAGDTEAFF
TGCGCCAGCAGCCAAGGACCCCCACAGGCGGGGGACACTGAAGCTTTCTTT
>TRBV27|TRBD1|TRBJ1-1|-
CASIQSRDRGQDTEAFF
TGTGCCAGCATCCAATCCCGGGACAGGGGGCAAGACACTGAAGCTTTCTTT
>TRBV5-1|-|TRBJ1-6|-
CASGLDRSSPLHF
TGCGCCAGCGGCCTCGACAGGAGTTCACCCCTCCACTTT
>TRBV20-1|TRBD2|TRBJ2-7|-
CSCVAGYEQYF
TGCAGTTGCGTAGCGGGCTACGAGCAGTACTTC
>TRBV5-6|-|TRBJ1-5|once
CASSLYRMTANQPQHF
TGTGCCAGCAGCTTGTACAGAATGACCGCCAATCAGCCCCAGCATTTT
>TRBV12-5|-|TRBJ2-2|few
CASGLVELGELFF
TGTGCTAGTGGTTTGGTAGAGTTGGGGGAGCTGTTTTTT
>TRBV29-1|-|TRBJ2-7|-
CSVDNKREQYF
TGCAGCGTTGATAATAAGCGGGAGCAGTACTTC
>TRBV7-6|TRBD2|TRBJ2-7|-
CASSSNPGGVEQYF
TGTGCCAGCAGCTCAAACCCGGGGGGGGTCGAGCAGTACTTC
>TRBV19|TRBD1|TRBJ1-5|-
CASSQDRGGQPQHF
TGTGCCAGTAGTCAGGACAGGGGAGGTCAGCCCCAGCATTTT
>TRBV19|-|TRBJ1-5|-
CASSMRNSNQPQHF
TGTGCCAGTAGTATGAGGAATAGCAATCAGCCCCAGCATTTT
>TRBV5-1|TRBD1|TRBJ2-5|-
CASRAAGTGGRETQYF
TGCGCCAGCAGGGCAGCCGGGACAGGGGGCCGAGAGACCCAGTACTTC
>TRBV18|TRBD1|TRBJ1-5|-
CASSPQGDSNQPQHF
TGTGCCAGCTCGCCTCAGGGGGATAGCAATCAGCCCCAGCATTTT
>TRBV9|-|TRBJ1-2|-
CASSPNDQRSYGYTF
TGTGCCAGCAGCCCCAACGACCAGAGGAGCTACGGCTACACCTTC
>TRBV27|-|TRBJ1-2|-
CASSSNTGSYGYTF
TGTGCCAGCAGTTCCAATACAGGGTCCTATGGCTACACCTTC
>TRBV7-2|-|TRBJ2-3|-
CASSSTPAGGTDTQYF
TGTGCCAGCAGCTCAACCCCAGCCGGGGGCACAGATACGCAGTATTTT
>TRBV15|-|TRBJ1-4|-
CATSRNTGIDEKLFF
TGTGCCACCAGCAGGAACACAGGGATAGACGAAAAACTGTTTTTT
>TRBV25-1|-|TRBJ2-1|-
CATKGGISYNEQFF
TGTGCCACAAAAGGAGGGATCTCCTACAATGAGCAGTTCTTC
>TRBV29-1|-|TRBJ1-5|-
CSVRTGTGGNQPQHF
TGCAGCGTCCGCACAGGGACCGGGGGGAATCAGCCCCAGCATTTT
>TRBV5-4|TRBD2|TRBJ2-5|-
CASSLDGSGRETQYF
TGTGCCAGCAGCTTGGACGGGAGCGGGAGAGAGACCCAGTACTTC
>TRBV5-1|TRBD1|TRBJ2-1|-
CASSTGQVGSNEQFF
TGCGCCAGCAGCACCGGACAGGTCGGTTCGAATGAGCAGTTCTTC
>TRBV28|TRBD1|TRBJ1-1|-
CASSSEQGRFAEAFF
TGTGCCAGCAGTTCCGAACAGGGGAGATTCGCTGAAGCTTTCTTT
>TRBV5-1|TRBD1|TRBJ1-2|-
CASSWDRTYGYTF
TGCGCCAGCAGCTGGGACAGGACCTATGGCTACACCTTC
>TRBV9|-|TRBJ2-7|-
CASSPSTRALREQYF
TGTGCCAGCAGCCCATCGACTAGAGCGTTACGCGAGCAGTACTTC
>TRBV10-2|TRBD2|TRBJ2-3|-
CASSESGAGVPDTQYF
TGCGCCAGCAGTGAGTCCGGAGCGGGAGTTCCAGATACGCAGTATTTT
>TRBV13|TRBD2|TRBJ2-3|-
CASSSGLAGTPDTQYF
TGTGCCAGCAGCTCGGGACTAGCGGGGACGCCAGATACGCAGTATTTT
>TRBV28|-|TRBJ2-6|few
CASLRTGSSGANVLTF
TGTGCCAGCCTTCGGACGGGAAGCTCTGGGGCCAACGTCCTGACTTTC